The 31 T cell receptor beta chains below were found in one sample sequenced in a study of identical twins. TCRdb itself ran the 5' RACE reads through MiXCR, one entry per CDR3 protein. The data show 400,000 to 550,000 distinct CDR3 sequences, 24% seen once. These data are also associated with another study on T cells expressing NK-cell markers.

The sequenced sample was CD4+ T cells sorted from blood. Every receptor here comes from a young woman in good health.

This rearrangement joins TRBV20-1 to TRBJ1-2; D uncertain. The V gene lost 6 bases and the J gene lost 2 bases, with 16 bases spanning the gap. CDR3 length equals 14 residues. The germline V gene encodes CDR1 DFQATT and CDR2 SNEGSKA (reference sequence). CDR3 in DNA: TGCAGTGCACCTCGGCCTAAATCGAACTATGGCTACACCTTC. Residues: CSAPRPKSNYGYTF.

This sequence joins TRBV5-6 and TRBJ2-6; D is perhaps TRBD1 or TRBD2 (5 bases each). Germline loops: CDR1 SGHDT, CDR2 YYEEEE. Trimming pared 3 bases from V and 4 bases from J, leaving 11 bases between. The CDR3 totals 15 residues. This chain's CDR3 is CASSWPGAGANVLTF. CDR3 nucleotides: TGTGCCAGCAGCTGGCCCGGGGCCGGGGCCAACGTCCTGACTTTC.

This clonotype appeared a few times. The V call is TRBV7-8, the J call TRBJ2-3; D might be TRBD1 or TRBD2, each matching 5 bases. Germline values: CDR1 SGHVS, CDR2 FQNEAQ. Trimming pared 5 bases from V and 10 bases from J, leaving 16 bases between. This CDR3 contains 13 residues. The CDR3 sequence is CASSARDRDAQYF. CDR3 sequence (DNA): TGTGCCAGCAGCGCCCGGGACCGGGATGCGCAGTATTTT.

This clonotype has more than one count but fewer than ten. The rearrangement links TRBV10-3 to TRBJ2-7; D ambiguous. Germline V gene lookup returns CDR1 ENHRY and CDR2 SYGVKD. The CDR3 has 11 amino acids. V shed 2 bases and J shed 4 bases, with 3 bases lying between them. CDR3 nucleotide sequence: TGTGCCATCAGTGAGGTTTACGAGCAGTACTTC. Its translation: CAISEVYEQYF.

This clonotype appeared a few times. In DNA form, the CDR3 reads TGTGCCAGCAGCCTTGGCTCCAGGGGTGGTCCCCAGCATTTT. Residues: CASSLGSRGGPQHF. The chain recombines TRBV6-1 with TRBJ1-5; TRBD1 is a possible D gene (6 bases). Germline V CDR1 and CDR2: MNHNS, SASEGT. V lost 6 bases and J 10 bases, leaving 19 bases between the germline ends. This CDR3 region has 14 residues.

The chain uses TRBV29-1 and TRBJ2-5; D is perhaps TRBD1 or TRBD2 (6 bases each). V was pared by 4 bases and J by 4 bases, with 10 bases between. CDR3 length: 12 amino acids. Germline assignment: CDR1 SQVTM and CDR2 ANQGSEA. The CDR3 loop reads CSVAGAAETQYF. DNA for the CDR3: TGCAGCGTTGCGGGGGCCGCAGAGACCCAGTACTTC.

This chain links TRBV5-6 with TRBJ2-1; D gene ambiguous. Germline lookup yields CDR1 SGHDT and CDR2 YYEEEE. The CDR3 consists of 12 residues. V was trimmed by 0 bases and J by 7 bases, leaving 5 bases between them. DNA of the CDR3: TGTGCCAGCAGCTTGGCAAAGAATGAGCAGTTCTTC. It codes for CASSLAKNEQFF.

This clonotype came up a few times. This chain links TRBV7-9 with TRBJ2-1; D could derive from TRBD1 or TRBD2 (5 bases each). The CDR3 is made up of 15 amino acids. CDR1 is SEHNR and CDR2 is FQNEAQ in the germline V gene (reference sequence). The germline V and J ends were trimmed by 1 base and 7 bases, with 14 bases remaining between them. CDR3 in DNA: TGTGCCAGCAGCTTAGGTTCTGGGGGACCGAATGAGCAGTTCTTC. Its protein is CASSLGSGGPNEQFF.

A few counts support this clonotype. The rearrangement joins TRBV5-1 to TRBJ2-7, with D tentatively TRBD1 (6 bases). The CDR3 has 15 amino acids. Trimming left V 6 bases short and J 0 bases short, with 16 bases between. CDR1 is SGHRS, CDR2 YFSETQ, per germline. In DNA, the CDR3 is TGCGCCAGCACCGTCGACAGGAGATACTCCTACGAGCAGTACTTC. It translates to CASTVDRRYSYEQYF.

There are many counts of this clonotype. The chain combines TRBV3-1 with TRBJ2-1; D is unresolved. CDR3 length equals 14 residues. The germline V and J ends were trimmed by 1 base and 3 bases, with 7 bases remaining between them. Germline CDR1 LGHDT, CDR2 YNNKEL (reference sequence). The CDR3: CASSQVASYNEQFF. The DNA for the CDR3 is TGTGCCAGCAGCCAAGTGGCCAGCTACAATGAGCAGTTCTTC.

V and J are TRBV5-1 and TRBJ2-6, with D uncertain. Trimming took off 7 bases at V and 0 bases at J, with 11 bases between the two ends. The CDR3 runs to 15 residues. Germline V gives CDR1 SGHRS, CDR2 YFSETQ. CDR3 nucleotide sequence: TGCGCCAGCCGCCGCTTCATCTCTGGGGCCAACGTCCTGACTTTC. Encoded protein: CASRRFISGANVLTF. Drawing the rest from reference TRBV5-1 and TRBJ2-6, the complete variable domain is KAGVTQTPRYLIKTRGQQVTLSCSPISGHRSVSWYQQTPGQGLQFLFEYFSETQRNKGNFPGRFSGRQFSNSRSEMNVSTLELGDSALYLCASRRFISGANVLTFGAGSRLTVL.

This clonotype was recorded a few times. The chain carries TRBV5-1 and TRBJ2-7; D tentatively fits TRBD1 or TRBD2 (5 bases each). The V and J ends lost 5 bases and 6 bases respectively, with 18 bases between them. There are 14 residues in the CDR3. Per the germline V gene, CDR1 is SGHRS and CDR2 is YFSETQ. The CDR3: CASSMGTHFGEQYF. CDR3 nucleotide sequence: TGCGCCAGCAGTATGGGGACCCACTTCGGCGAGCAGTACTTC.

CDR3 amino acids: CASSPALLCEQYF. CDR3 nucleotides: TGTGCCAGCAGCCCCGCGCTCCTCTGCGAGCAGTACTTC. The J gene is TRBJ2-7, the V gene TRBV5-6, with D unresolved. Germline V gene lookup returns CDR1 SGHDT and CDR2 YYEEEE. This CDR3 contains 13 residues. Trimming left V 4 bases short and J 6 bases short, with 14 bases between.

This chain uses TRBV5-5 with TRBJ2-2; D uncertain. The CDR3 covers 12 residues. V shed 4 bases and J shed 6 bases, with 7 bases lying between them. CDR1 is SGHKS, CDR2 YYEKEE, per germline (reference sequence). The CDR3 here is CASSGPSGELFF. The DNA for the CDR3 is TGTGCCAGCAGCGGGCCGTCCGGGGAGCTGTTTTTT. Full variable domain (missing parts from reference TRBV5-5 and TRBJ2-2): DAGVTQSPTHLIKTRGQQVTLRCSPISGHKSVSWYQQVLGQGPQFIFQYYEKEERGRGNFPDRFSARQFPNYSSELNVNALLLGDSALYLCASSGPSGELFFGEGSRLTVL.

CDR3 DNA: TGTGCCAGCAGCTCGAGGGGGGACTCCTACGAGCAGTACTTC. This gives the protein CASSSRGDSYEQYF. This chain links TRBV11-3 with TRBJ2-7; D may match TRBD1 or TRBD2 (6 bases each). Per germline, CDR1 SGHNT and CDR2 YENEEA. V was clipped by 4 bases and J by 0 bases, with 10 bases between them. This CDR3 contains 14 residues.

A few counts support this clonotype. The chain carries TRBV7-9 and TRBJ1-2, with D maybe TRBD1 (6 bases). Trimming pared 5 bases from V and 2 bases from J, leaving 18 bases between. CDR1 is SEHNR, CDR2 FQNEAQ, per germline (reference sequence). The CDR3 is 16 amino acids. The CDR3 sequence: CASSPIQGSRNYGYTF. The CDR3 bases are TGTGCCAGCAGCCCCATTCAGGGGTCACGGAACTATGGCTACACCTTC.

The V and J genes are TRBV20-1 and TRBJ1-5, with 7 bases lining up with TRBD1. The CDR3 contains 13 residues. CDR1 and CDR2 (germline): DFQATT, SNEGSKA (reference sequence). Trimming at V came to 5 bases and at J to 7 bases, leaving 8 bases not matched to a gene. In nucleotides, the CDR3 is TGCAGTGCTTCGAAAGGGGGCAGCCAGCCCCAGCATTTT. Its protein product is CSASKGGSQPQHF.

The rearrangement links TRBV4-3 to TRBJ2-4, with 7 bases aligning to TRBD2. This CDR3 spans 18 amino acids. Germline values: CDR1 LGHNA, CDR2 YSLEER. J gave up 2 bases and V 1 base, and 11 bases lay outside the gene matches. The CDR3 nucleotides read TGCGCCAGCAGCCAAGTGTCGGGCGGGAGCGGATCCAAAAACATTCAGTACTTC. Translated: CASSQVSGGSGSKNIQYF.

This chain connects TRBV5-1 to TRBJ2-1; 7 bases align to TRBD1. The germline V gene has CDR1 SGHRS and CDR2 YFSETQ. The V segment lost 0 bases and the J segment 0 bases; nucleotides outside the gene matches: 3. The CDR3 loop spans 16 amino acids. The CDR3 region has the DNA TGCGCCAGCAGCTTGGGTTCAGGGGGCTCCTACAATGAGCAGTTCTTC. This gives the protein CASSLGSGGSYNEQFF.

The CDR3 reads CAISGLAGDSTDTQYF. CDR3 sequence (DNA): TGTGCCATCAGTGGTCTAGCGGGGGATAGCACAGATACGCAGTATTTT. V usage is TRBV10-3 and J usage is TRBJ2-3; 10 nucleotides match TRBD2. The germline V gene encodes CDR1 ENHRY and CDR2 SYGVKD. The V segment lost 4 bases and the J segment 0 bases; nucleotides outside the gene matches: 4. The CDR3 runs 16 residues.

This clonotype came up a few times. The chain links TRBV3-1 to TRBJ2-7, with 7 bases identical to TRBD2. This CDR3 is 11 amino acids long. Trimming removed 4 bases from V and 7 bases from J; junction bases left unmatched: 1. The germline V gene has CDR1 LGHDT and CDR2 YNNKEL (reference sequence). Here the CDR3 reads CASSPGGEQYF. The CDR3 DNA reads TGTGCCAGCAGCCCCGGGGGGGAGCAGTACTTC.

This chain links TRBV20-1 with TRBJ2-3; 10 bases map to TRBD2. Germline CDR1 is DFQATT and CDR2 is SNEGSKA (reference sequence). The CDR3 totals 15 residues. V was pared by 6 bases and J by 4 bases, with 10 bases of the junction left unmatched. The CDR3: CSAPNSGGTPDTQYF. CDR3 coding DNA: TGCAGTGCCCCTAATAGCGGGGGGACGCCAGATACGCAGTATTTT.

The chain recombines TRBV10-3 with TRBJ2-7, with no clear D. V gave up 6 bases and J gave up 2 bases, with 8 bases separating them. This CDR3 contains 12 residues. Germline V gene sequence: CDR1 ENHRY, CDR2 SYGVKD. DNA for the CDR3: TGTGCCATCAGGAACCAGGCCTACGAGCAGTACTTC. It is translated as CAIRNQAYEQYF.

CDR3 protein: CASSLNPLPGELFF. In DNA form, the CDR3 reads TGTGCCAGCAGCTTAAACCCCCTCCCTGGGGAGCTGTTTTTT. The chain employs TRBV7-3 and TRBJ2-2; D gene ambiguous. V lost 1 base, J lost 8 bases, and 11 bases lay in between. The CDR3 runs 14 residues. CDR1 is SGHTA and CDR2 is FQGTGA in the germline V gene. The full variable domain, in which reference TRBV7-3 and TRBJ2-2 provide the parts outside the CDR3, is GAGVSQTPSNKVTEKGKYVELRCDPISGHTALYWYRQSLGQGPEFLIYFQGTGAADDSGLPNDRFFAVRPEGSVSTLKIQRTERGDSAVYLCASSLNPLPGELFFGEGSRLTVL.

This chain uses TRBV20-1 with TRBJ2-1; D gene ambiguous. V was shortened by 1 base and J by 3 bases, with 13 bases between the two germline ends. CDR1 is DFQATT, CDR2 SNEGSKA, per germline (reference sequence). The CDR3 is 15 residues long. CDR3: CSARAIGLDYNEQFF. Here the CDR3 DNA reads TGCAGTGCTAGAGCCATAGGGCTAGACTACAATGAGCAGTTCTTC.

This clonotype has just a few counts. This chain connects TRBV7-2 to TRBJ2-3, with 11 bases matching TRBD2. The ends lost 2 bases at V and 4 bases at J; junction bases unmatched: 5. This CDR3 has 16 residues. Germline V gives CDR1 SGHTA, CDR2 FQGNSA. CDR3 sequence reads: CASSLLAGGRADTQYF. The CDR3 coding sequence is TGTGCCAGCAGCTTACTAGCGGGAGGAAGGGCAGATACGCAGTATTTT.

V gene TRBV11-3 combines with J gene TRBJ1-4; D might be TRBD1 (6 bases). This CDR3 spans 15 amino acids. The germline V and J ends were trimmed by 6 bases and 5 bases, with 16 bases remaining between them. Germline lookup yields CDR1 SGHNT and CDR2 YENEEA. The chain's CDR3 is CASSYTQGANEKLFF. The CDR3 coding sequence is TGTGCCAGCAGTTACACACAGGGTGCCAATGAAAAACTGTTTTTT.

Note on this clonotype: The junction departs from the called germline gene at one end, perhaps through a read error. V is TRBV20-1 and J is TRBJ2-1; a possible D gene is TRBD2 (7 bases). CDR1 and CDR2 (germline): DFQATT, SNEGSKA (reference sequence). This CDR3 contains 14 residues. CDR3 sequence (DNA): TGCAGTGCTATGTCGCGGGGGCCCTACAGTGAGCAGTTCTTC. Its translation: CSAMSRGPYSEQFF.

V and J are TRBV2 and TRBJ1-6; a weak D match, TRBD1 (5 bases). The germline V and J ends were trimmed by 8 bases and 8 bases, with 13 bases remaining between them. The length of the CDR3 is 13 residues. The V gene's germline CDR1 is SNHLY and CDR2 FYNNEI. Written as DNA, the CDR3 is TGTGCCAGCTCTGGATGGGGGGATTCACCCCTCCACTTT. This sequence encodes CASSGWGDSPLHF. The whole variable domain, remainder taken from reference TRBV2 and TRBJ1-6, is EPEVTQTPSHQVTQMGQEVILRCVPISNHLYFYWYRQILGQKVEFLVSFYNNEISEKSEIFDDQFSVERPDGSNFTLKIRSTKLEDSAMYFCASSGWGDSPLHFGNGTRLTVT.

This clonotype was detected a few times. The rearrangement joins TRBV24-1 to TRBJ2-1; the D gene could be TRBD1 or TRBD2 (7 bases each). Looked up from germline, CDR1 is KGHDR and CDR2 is SFDVKD. The CDR3 covers 14 residues. V was pared by 6 bases and J by 3 bases, with 11 bases between. The CDR3 reads CATSPGGDYNEQFF. The CDR3 bases are TGTGCCACCAGTCCAGGGGGGGACTACAATGAGCAGTTCTTC.

This clonotype was counted between two and nine times. Germline and junction disagree at one end, which may indicate a read error. This sequence joins TRBV7-2 and TRBJ2-1, with 9 nucleotides matching TRBD2. Per germline, CDR1 SGHTA and CDR2 FQGNSA. The CDR3 runs 15 residues. CDR3 in amino acids: CASSSSGTRYKEQFF. The DNA of the CDR3 is TGTGCCAGCAGCTCTAGCGGGACTAGATACAAGGAGCAGTTCTTC.